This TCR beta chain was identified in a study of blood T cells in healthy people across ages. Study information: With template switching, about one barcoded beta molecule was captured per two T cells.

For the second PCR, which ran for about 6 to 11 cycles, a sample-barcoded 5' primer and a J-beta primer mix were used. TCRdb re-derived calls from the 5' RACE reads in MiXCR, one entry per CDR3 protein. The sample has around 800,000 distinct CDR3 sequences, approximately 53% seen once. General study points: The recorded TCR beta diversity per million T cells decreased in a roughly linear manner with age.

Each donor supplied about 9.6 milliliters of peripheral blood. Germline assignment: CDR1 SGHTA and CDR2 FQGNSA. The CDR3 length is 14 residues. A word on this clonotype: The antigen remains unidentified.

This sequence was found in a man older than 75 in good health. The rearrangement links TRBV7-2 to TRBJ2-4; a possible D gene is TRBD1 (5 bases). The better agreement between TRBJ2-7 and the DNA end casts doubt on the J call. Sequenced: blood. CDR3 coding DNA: TGTGCCAGCAGCTTACGGCCGGGTACAGGCGAGCAGTACTTC. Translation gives CASSLRPGTGEQYF.